Described below is a single T cell receptor beta chain sequence and its context. This specimen belongs to a study of radiation and T cells in renal cell carcinoma. Per germline, CDR1 GTSNPN and CDR2 SVGIG (reference sequence). The V gene lost 0 bases and the J gene lost 5 bases, with 14 bases spanning the gap. CDR3 size: 14 residues. Generated by immunoSEQ multiplex PCR, the TCRdb table keeps only in-frame clones and is missing some. Altogether 97,000 or so clones are present, roughly 84% being singletons, with the ten largest covering under 8.5%. The time point denotes: blood 4 weeks post-SBRT, at nephrectomy. The treatment: 15 Gy SBRT to primary tumor, nephrectomy 4 weeks later. Nephrectomy followed 15 Gy stereotactic body radiation by 4 weeks. This renal cell carcinoma was of the clear cell type.

The chain employs TRBV30 and TRBJ2-7, with D unresolved. The sequence derives from a man in his fifties or sixties with renal cell carcinoma. Sequences were derived from blood, sampled from a patient whose treatment included radiotherapy and nephrectomy. The DNA for the CDR3 is TGTGCCTGGAGTGTATCTGGGGTGGTCAACGAGCAGTACTTC. As protein: CAWSVSGVVNEQYF.